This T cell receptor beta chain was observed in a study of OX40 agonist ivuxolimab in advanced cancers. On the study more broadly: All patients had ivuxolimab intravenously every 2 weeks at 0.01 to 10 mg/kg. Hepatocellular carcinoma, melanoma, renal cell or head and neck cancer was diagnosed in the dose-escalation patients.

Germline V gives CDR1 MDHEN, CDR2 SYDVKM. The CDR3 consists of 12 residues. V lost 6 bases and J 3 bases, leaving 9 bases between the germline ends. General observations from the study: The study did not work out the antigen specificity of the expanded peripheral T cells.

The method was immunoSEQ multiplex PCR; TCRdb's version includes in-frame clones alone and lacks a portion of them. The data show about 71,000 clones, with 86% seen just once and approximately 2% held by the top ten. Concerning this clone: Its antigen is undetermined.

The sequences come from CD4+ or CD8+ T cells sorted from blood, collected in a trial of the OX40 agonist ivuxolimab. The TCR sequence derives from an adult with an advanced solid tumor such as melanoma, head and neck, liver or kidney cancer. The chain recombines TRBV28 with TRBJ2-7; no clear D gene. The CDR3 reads CASSPQYYEQYF. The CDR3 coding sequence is TGTGCCAGCAGCCCGCAGTACTACGAGCAGTACTTC.